A single sample gave rise to the 30 T cell receptor beta chains below, sequenced in a study of T cells in Graves' hyperthyroidism and ophthalmopathy. TCR beta CDR3 sequences were amplified from RNA transcripts. HTBI primers were employed in a first-round RT-PCR of the TCR CDR3. MiXCR, applied by TCRdb to the multiplex PCR reads, yields one record per CDR3 protein. This table holds about 380,000 distinct CDR3 sequences, less than 20% found once. Source material: blood. The receptors derive from a young man with Graves' ophthalmopathy.

The chain combines TRBV5-1 with TRBJ1-5; unclear D gene. The CDR3 spans 15 residues. The V and J ends lost 4 bases and 0 bases respectively, with 11 bases between them. Per the germline V gene, CDR1 is SGHRS and CDR2 is YFSETQ. The chain's CDR3 is CASSGGPNSNQPQHF. Written as DNA, the CDR3 is TGCGCCAGCAGCGGAGGACCTAATAGCAATCAGCCCCAGCATTTT.

The sample holds many counts of this clonotype. This chain connects TRBV20-1 to TRBJ2-3, with 13 bases lining up with TRBD2. The CDR3 runs 17 residues. V lost 1 base to trimming and J lost 2 bases; unmatched junction nucleotides: 6. Per the germline V gene, CDR1 is DFQATT and CDR2 is SNEGSKA (reference sequence). CDR3 protein: CSARGGGLAGFTDTQYF. CDR3 bases: TGCAGTGCTAGAGGAGGGGGACTAGCGGGGTTCACAGATACGCAGTATTTT.

This clonotype was counted many times. The CDR3 spells CASSYSRGGTEAFF. CDR3 in DNA: TGTGCCAGCAGTTACTCGAGGGGGGGCACTGAAGCTTTCTTT. This chain uses TRBV6-5 with TRBJ1-1, with D tentatively TRBD1 (6 bases). The CDR3 has 14 residues. V was trimmed by 0 bases and J by 4 bases, leaving 9 bases between them. CDR1 and CDR2 from the germline V gene are MNHEY and SVGAGI.

This clonotype has just a few counts. V is TRBV2 and J is TRBJ2-6; D may be TRBD2 (5 bases). The length of the CDR3 is 15 residues. With 2 bases removed from V and 3 bases from J, the gap between germline ends came to 8 bases. The V gene's germline CDR1 is SNHLY and CDR2 FYNNEI. The CDR3 is CASSEPRDGANVLTF. CDR3 DNA sequence: TGTGCCAGCAGTGAACCCCGGGATGGGGCCAACGTCCTGACTTTC.

This clonotype was detected a few times. The V gene is TRBV5-5, the J gene TRBJ1-5, with a possible D match to TRBD1 (6 bases). The CDR3 extends over 14 amino acids. With 3 bases removed from V and 4 bases from J, the gap between germline ends came to 11 bases. Germline V gene lookup returns CDR1 SGHKS and CDR2 YYEKEE (reference sequence). The CDR3 nucleotides read TGTGCCAGCAGCTGGGACATCGCTAATCAGCCCCAGCATTTT. This sequence encodes CASSWDIANQPQHF.

This clonotype turned up a few times. This chain uses TRBV10-3 with TRBJ1-1; a possible D gene is TRBD1 (6 bases). The CDR3 runs 15 residues. With 0 bases removed from V and 8 bases from J, the gap between germline ends came to 16 bases. Germline values: CDR1 ENHRY, CDR2 SYGVKD. The CDR3 DNA reads as TGTGCCATCAGTGAGTCGGGAAGGGGGGCCATGGAAGCTTTCTTT. This codes for CAISESGRGAMEAFF.

This clonotype showed up many times. The rearrangement links TRBV3-1 to TRBJ1-4, with 7 bases that match TRBD1. The CDR3 is 14 amino acids. The V segment lost 4 bases and the J segment 4 bases; nucleotides outside the gene matches: 3. Germline values: CDR1 LGHDT, CDR2 YNNKEL (reference sequence). Written as DNA, the CDR3 is TGTGCCAGCAGCCCAGGGGGAAATAATGAAAAACTGTTTTTT. Amino acid sequence: CASSPGGNNEKLFF.

This clonotype was detected many times. The genes are TRBV12-3 or TRBV12-4 and TRBJ2-3, with a tentative D call TRBD2 (5 bases). CDR3 length: 15 residues. Trimming left V 7 bases short and J 0 bases short, with 14 bases between. CDR3 loop: CASNIGLTSTDTQYF. Written as DNA, the CDR3 is TGTGCCAGCAATATCGGACTGACTAGCACAGATACGCAGTATTTT.

The chain is built from TRBV10-3 and TRBJ2-2; D tentatively fits TRBD1 or TRBD2 (5 bases each). V was shortened by 0 bases and J by 6 bases, with 8 bases between the two germline ends. Looked up from germline, CDR1 is ENHRY and CDR2 is SYGVKD. The CDR3 sequence is 14 residues long. CDR3 region: CAISESRGAGELFF. CDR3 in DNA: TGTGCCATCAGTGAGTCGAGAGGGGCCGGGGAGCTGTTTTTT.

This clonotype has just a few counts. V and J are TRBV28 and TRBJ1-1; D ambiguous. Trimming stripped 3 bases from V and 1 base from J, with 12 bases between. This CDR3 has 15 residues. Germline V lookup: CDR1 MDHEN, CDR2 SYDVKM. This CDR3 reads CASSFFRDGNTEAFF. The CDR3 region has the DNA TGTGCCAGCAGTTTTTTCCGTGATGGGAACACTGAAGCTTTCTTT.

In this sample, this clonotype turned up many times. The chain links TRBV28 to TRBJ2-3, with TRBD2 matching 7 bases. This CDR3 comprises 14 residues. CDR1 and CDR2 from the germline V gene are MDHEN and SYDVKM. After removal of 7 bases from V and 4 bases from J, the junction contained 8 bases not matched to a gene. The chain's CDR3 is CASMPPGGADTQYF. The CDR3 DNA reads TGTGCCAGCATGCCCCCGGGGGGAGCAGATACGCAGTATTTT.

This clonotype turned up a few times. CDR3 nucleotide sequence: TGTGCCAGCTCACCAGGCAGAGCGGGGGCCCAGTACTTC. This codes for CASSPGRAGAQYF. The V call is TRBV18, the J call TRBJ2-5; TRBD2 matches 8 bases. The V segment lost 2 bases and the J segment 9 bases; nucleotides outside the gene matches: 5. Germline V lookup: CDR1 KGHSH, CDR2 LQKENI. The CDR3 consists of 13 residues.

V gene TRBV30 combines with J gene TRBJ2-3, with D possibly matching TRBD1 (6 bases). Between the trimmed V and J ends, which lost 4 bases and 4 bases, there was a span of 12 bases. Germline-derived CDR1 and CDR2 are GTSNPN and SVGIG (reference sequence). The CDR3 totals 13 residues. CDR3 amino acids: CAWNRVGADTQYF. The CDR3 nucleotides are TGTGCCTGGAACAGGGTCGGTGCAGATACGCAGTATTTT.

The sample holds many counts of this clonotype. The gene calls are TRBV2 and TRBJ1-5, with 12 bases fitting TRBD1. The germline gives CDR1 SNHLY, CDR2 FYNNEI. The CDR3 runs to 14 residues. With V trimmed by 6 bases and J by 6 bases, 3 bases remained unmatched. This CDR3 reads CASRGTGGPQPQHF. CDR3 DNA sequence: TGTGCCAGCAGGGGGACAGGGGGCCCTCAGCCCCAGCATTTT. The entire variable domain, with the rest obtained from reference TRBV2 and TRBJ1-5, is as follows: EPEVTQTPSHQVTQMGQEVILRCVPISNHLYFYWYRQILGQKVEFLVSFYNNEISEKSEIFDDQFSVERPDGSNFTLKIRSTKLEDSAMYFCASRGTGGPQPQHFGDGTRLSIL.

The rearrangement links TRBV6-1 to TRBJ1-1; the D gene is possibly TRBD1 (5 bases). Trimming cost V 4 bases and J 8 bases, with 14 bases left between them. Germline V CDR1 and CDR2: MNHNS, SASEGT. This CDR3 has 13 residues. The DNA of the CDR3 is TGTGCCAGCAGTGCGGGGCGGGAGCTGGAAGCTTTCTTT. Protein sequence: CASSAGRELEAFF.

Many counts were recorded for this clonotype. The chain combines TRBV7-3 with TRBJ2-1; possible D gene TRBD1, 5 bases. The CDR3 is 16 amino acids. Trimming shortened V by 2 bases and J by 7 bases, and 18 bases separated the two germline ends. The V gene's germline CDR1 is SGHTA and CDR2 FQGTGA. This CDR3 is CASSLSRAGNRNEQFF. CDR3 nucleotide sequence: TGTGCCAGCAGCTTATCCCGGGCAGGGAATAGAAATGAGCAGTTCTTC.

V usage is TRBV11-2 and J usage is TRBJ2-5; 14 bases match TRBD2. The V segment lost 5 bases and the J segment 5 bases; nucleotides outside the gene matches: 13. Germline V CDR1 and CDR2: SGHAT, FQNNGV. The CDR3 runs 18 residues. Written as DNA, the CDR3 is TGTGCCAGCAGCCCCAGACTAGCGGGGGGGCCCATGGAGGAGACCCAGTACTTC. It encodes CASSPRLAGGPMEETQYF.

This clonotype was observed a few times. The chain employs TRBV20-1 and TRBJ2-1; 9 bases map to TRBD2. The CDR3 covers 15 residues. Germline V gene data show CDR1 as DFQATT and CDR2 as SNEGSKA (reference sequence). The V segment lost 8 bases and the J segment 8 bases; nucleotides outside the gene matches: 16. CDR3 DNA sequence: TGCAGTACACATCGCGGGGGGGCCGCGTTTCATGAGCAGTTCTTC. Protein sequence: CSTHRGGAAFHEQFF.

This clonotype showed up many times. A read error may explain this, as a much larger clone is one base away. CDR3 amino acids: CASSNRGTDTQYF. The CDR3, as DNA: TGTGCCAGCAGTAACAGGGGCACAGATACGCAGTATTTT. V usage is TRBV12-3 or TRBV12-4 and J usage is TRBJ2-3; a possible D gene is TRBD1 (6 bases). Trimming removed 5 bases at V and 1 base at J, with 7 bases between. The CDR3 runs 13 residues.

There are a few counts of this clonotype. V gene TRBV3-1 combines with J gene TRBJ2-1, with D perhaps matching TRBD2 (5 bases). V was trimmed by 6 bases and J by 8 bases, leaving 8 bases between them. The germline gives CDR1 LGHDT, CDR2 YNNKEL (reference sequence). This CDR3 is built from 11 residues. The CDR3 here is CASSRGHEQFF. The CDR3 DNA follows: TGTGCCAGCAGTCGGGGTCATGAGCAGTTCTTC.

A remark on this clonotype: This clone may be a read error of a much larger clone one base away. The chain recombines TRBV18 with TRBJ2-7, with D perhaps assigned TRBD1 or TRBD2 (5 bases each). The CDR3 is made up of 13 amino acids. The germline V gene has CDR1 KGHSH and CDR2 LQKENI. The CDR3 is CASSPPHRGEQHF. The CDR3, as DNA: TGTGCCAGCTCACCACCCCATCGGGGCGAGCAGCACTTC.

The V call is TRBV6-1, the J call TRBJ2-2; tentative D call: TRBD1 (6 bases). This CDR3 is 17 amino acids long. Between the trimmed V and J ends, which lost 5 bases and 4 bases, there was a span of 20 bases. The germline V gene encodes CDR1 MNHNS and CDR2 SASEGT. CDR3 amino acids: CASSQSPAGAGTGELFF. The CDR3 nucleotides read TGTGCCAGCAGTCAATCCCCCGCAGGGGCGGGCACCGGGGAGCTGTTTTTT.

This chain joins TRBV13 and TRBJ2-7, with TRBD2 identical over 8 bases. The CDR3 totals 14 residues. Germline assignment: CDR1 PRHDT and CDR2 FYEKMQ (reference sequence). V shed 5 bases and J 2 bases; nucleotides not matched to a gene: 5. CDR3 residues: CASSATSGAYEQYF. The CDR3 nucleotides are TGTGCCAGCAGCGCCACTAGCGGAGCCTACGAGCAGTACTTC. The whole variable domain, filled in from reference TRBV13 and TRBJ2-7, reads AAGVIQSPRHLIKEKRETATLKCYPIPRHDTVYWYQQGPGQDPQFLISFYEKMQSDKGSIPDRFSAQQFSDYHSELNMSSLELGDSALYFCASSATSGAYEQYFGPGTRLTVT.

Note on this clonotype: A read error is possible here, since a much larger clone lies one base away. The chain uses TRBV28 and TRBJ1-2, with D tentatively TRBD1 (5 bases). The CDR3 runs to 12 residues. V was cut by 2 bases and J by 7 bases, with 8 bases left in between. The V gene's germline CDR1 is MDHEN and CDR2 SYDVKM. The CDR3 sequence: CASSLRGSGYTF. The CDR3 nucleotides read TGTGCCAGCAGTTTAAGGGGAAGTGGCTACACCTTC.

J is TRBJ2-1 and V is TRBV12-3 or TRBV12-4; 11 bases are a match to TRBD1. This CDR3 spans 15 amino acids. J gave up 11 bases and V 8 bases, and 14 bases lay outside the gene matches. This CDR3 reads CASGAGTGGTSKQFF. DNA of the CDR3: TGTGCCAGCGGGGCCGGGACAGGGGGGACTTCTAAGCAGTTCTTC.

This clonotype was seen a handful of times. The V and J genes are TRBV7-8 and TRBJ2-2; D might be TRBD1 (5 bases). The CDR3 length is 14 residues. V lost 5 bases and J lost 6, with 13 bases in between. Germline CDR1 reads SGHVS; CDR2 reads FQNEAQ. CDR3 sequence reads: CASSLEQVPGELFF. CDR3 in DNA: TGTGCCAGCAGCCTCGAACAGGTTCCCGGGGAGCTGTTTTTT. The whole variable domain, filled in from reference TRBV7-8 and TRBJ2-2, reads GAGVSQSPRYKVAKRGQDVALRCDPISGHVSLFWYQQALGQGPEFLTYFQNEAQLDKSGLPSDRFFAERPEGSVSTLKIQRTQQEDSAVYLCASSLEQVPGELFFGEGSRLTVL.

This clonotype was seen at least ten times. The V and J genes are TRBV3-1 and TRBJ1-1; D is undetermined. The length of the CDR3 is 13 residues. Germline CDR1 LGHDT, CDR2 YNNKEL (reference sequence). The V end lost 3 bases, the J end lost 2 bases, and 7 bases lay between the germline ends. CDR3 sequence reads: CASSQRQNTEAFF. The CDR3 nucleotides are TGTGCCAGCAGCCAGAGGCAAAACACTGAAGCTTTCTTT.

This clonotype was counted only a few times. CDR3 in DNA: TGTGCCAGCAGCTCTCCGACAGTGCCTCTGACCAAAAACATTCAGTACTTC. Protein: CASSSPTVPLTKNIQYF. The genes are TRBV5-5 and TRBJ2-4; tentatively, D is TRBD1 (5 bases). V dropped 3 bases and J dropped 2 bases, with 18 bases sitting between them. The CDR3 length is 17 residues. The germline V gene encodes CDR1 SGHKS and CDR2 YYEKEE (reference sequence).

This clonotype came up a few times. This rearrangement joins TRBV28 to TRBJ1-6, with D maybe TRBD1 (5 bases). V lost 7 bases and J lost 7, with 11 bases in between. CDR3 length equals 13 residues. The germline V gene has CDR1 MDHEN and CDR2 SYDVKM. Here the CDR3 reads CASNGAENSPLHF. CDR3 in DNA: TGTGCCAGCAACGGGGCTGAGAATTCACCCCTCCACTTT.

This sequence joins TRBV6-1 and TRBJ2-7; D is uncertain. The CDR3 spans 12 residues. Trimming pared 7 bases from V and 2 bases from J, leaving 9 bases between. Germline CDR1 and CDR2: MNHNS and SASEGT. CDR3 sequence reads: CASKRMTYEQYF. The CDR3 nucleotides read TGTGCCAGCAAAAGGATGACCTACGAGCAGTACTTC.